The rows below give T cell receptor beta chains drawn from one sample of a study of monozygotic twins with inflammatory bowel disease. After re-calling the 5' RACE reads, TCRdb lists one entry per CDR3 protein, DNA absent. The listing contains 110,000 to 150,000 distinct CDR3 sequences. Input material: blood. Receptors were obtained from a human donor with ulcerative colitis or Crohn's disease, or a healthy co-twin of an affected twin (not recorded which). CDR3s include the opening cysteine and the closing phenylalanine or tryptophan.

V gene: TRBV5-1; J gene: TRBJ1-5; CDR3 protein: CASSWGGNQPQHF
V gene: TRBV7-9; J gene: TRBJ2-7; CDR3 protein: CASRITGETSYEQYF
V gene: TRBV2; J gene: TRBJ2-5; CDR3 protein: CASRGVILVEETQYF
V gene: TRBV4-1; J gene: TRBJ2-1; CDR3 protein: CASSQVDRKNEQFF
V gene: TRBV28; J gene: TRBJ2-3; CDR3 protein: CASSAGTNTDTQYF
V gene: TRBV5-1; J gene: TRBJ2-5; CDR3 protein: CASSFLVKETQYF
V gene: TRBV5-1; J gene: TRBJ1-4; CDR3 protein: CASSLHQTGVVEEKLFF
V gene: TRBV5-8; J gene: TRBJ1-1; CDR3 protein: CASSLFPGGNTEAFF
V gene: TRBV10-1; J gene: TRBJ2-2; CDR3 protein: CASSKILNTGELFF
V gene: TRBV24-1; J gene: TRBJ2-5; CDR3 protein: CATSSQEGETQNF
V gene: TRBV5-4; J gene: TRBJ2-5; CDR3 protein: CASSLPQGGVRGETQYF
V gene: TRBV5-4; J gene: TRBJ1-5; CDR3 protein: CASSSGGASQPQHF
V gene: TRBV30; J gene: TRBJ2-1; CDR3 protein: CAWSRGRPNEQFF
V gene: TRBV7-6; J gene: TRBJ2-2; CDR3 protein: CASSSRGLSTGELFF
V gene: TRBV5-1; J gene: TRBJ2-6; CDR3 protein: CATKEQSLIGANVLTF
V gene: TRBV27; J gene: TRBJ2-7; CDR3 protein: CASSGLAGGTYEQYF
V gene: TRBV7-2; J gene: TRBJ1-4; CDR3 protein: CASSPWTGLNEKLFF
V gene: TRBV7-2; J gene: TRBJ2-7; CDR3 protein: CASGMGTGLFEQYF
V gene: TRBV28; J gene: TRBJ1-5; CDR3 protein: CASKPGLSSNQPQHF
V gene: TRBV20-1; J gene: TRBJ2-7; CDR3 protein: CSAITNTYEQYF
V gene: TRBV27; J gene: TRBJ1-1; CDR3 protein: CASSLSTGGRSEAFF
V gene: TRBV7-9; J gene: TRBJ2-1; CDR3 protein: CASSVRTSGIPYNEQFF
V gene: TRBV29-1; J gene: TRBJ2-3; CDR3 protein: CSVETGEGTDTQYF
V gene: TRBV24-1; J gene: TRBJ2-3; CDR3 protein: CATSDPPGQGSDTQYF
V gene: TRBV6-6; J gene: TRBJ2-7; CDR3 protein: CASSKDSSYEQYF
V gene: TRBV5-6; J gene: TRBJ2-7; CDR3 protein: CASSLTGGGYEQYF
V gene: TRBV12-5; J gene: TRBJ2-1; CDR3 protein: CASGLGSGNEQFF
V gene: TRBV7-9; J gene: TRBJ1-2; CDR3 protein: CASSPLEVYGYTF
V gene: TRBV5-4; J gene: TRBJ2-4; CDR3 protein: CASSLSGVQNIQYF
V gene: TRBV10-3; J gene: TRBJ1-1; CDR3 protein: CAITSGTGNTEAFF
V gene: TRBV6-1; J gene: TRBJ2-7; CDR3 protein: CASSSRGRYEQYF
V gene: TRBV5-1; J gene: TRBJ2-5; CDR3 protein: CASSTGLRETQYF
V gene: TRBV27; J gene: TRBJ1-5; CDR3 protein: CASSFGSPNQPQHF